This T cell receptor (beta chain) was captured by sequencing in a study of blood T cells in healthy people across ages. Together with a sample-barcoded 5' primer, a J-beta primer mix was included in a second PCR lasting about 6 to 11 cycles. Every sample produced at least 3 million CDR3-containing paired-end reads. TCRdb reprocessed the 5' RACE reads via MiXCR and lists one record per CDR3 protein. The table records 890,000 or so distinct CDR3 sequences, around 62% of them present only once. The V gene end was trimmed by 7 bases and the J gene end by 5 bases; junction bases not matched to a gene: 11. Per germline, CDR1 DFQATT and CDR2 SNEGSKA (reference sequence). The length of the CDR3 is 14 residues. Every sample had a minimum of 6.5 million PBMCs isolated.

Material for sequencing was blood. The source is a man aged 25-45 years in good health. V and J are TRBV20-1 and TRBJ2-4, with 7 nucleotides matching TRBD1. Written as DNA, the CDR3 is TGCAGTGGCCGAACGAACAGGGGCCAAAACATTCAGTACTTC. Protein: CSGRTNRGQNIQYF.